Listed here are 29 T cell receptor beta chains from one sample, sequenced in a study of cytomegalovirus exposure and HLA in healthy donors. PCR was performed using 60 Vbeta and 13 Jbeta primers. Clones were read by immunoSEQ multiplex PCR, and TCRdb kept only the in-frame ones, dropping some. Among about 210,000 clones listed, over 80% were seen once. Sample: PBMCs. The source is a man aged 35-49 years in good health and CMV-seropositive.

The genes are TRBV5-1 and TRBJ2-7; D is unclear. V was cut by 3 bases and J by 2 bases, with 3 bases left in between. The CDR3 is 11 residues long. CDR1 and CDR2 from the germline V gene are SGHRS and YFSETQ. CDR3 coding DNA: TGCGCCAGCAGCTCAACCTACGAGCAGTACTTC. This gives the protein CASSSTYEQYF.

The chain has TRBV5-4 and TRBJ2-1; 15 bases match TRBD2. This CDR3 is 15 amino acids long. After removal of 4 bases from V and 9 bases from J, the junction contained 5 bases not matched to a gene. Germline values: CDR1 SGHNT, CDR2 YYREEE (reference sequence). The CDR3 DNA reads as TGTGCCAGCAGCCAGGGACTAGCGGGAGGCAGTGAGCAGTTCTTC. This codes for CASSQGLAGGSEQFF.

Concerning this clone: The sample carries other DNA sequences with the same CDR3. The rearrangement uses TRBV6-5 and TRBJ2-5, with 9 positions matching TRBD2. The CDR3 consists of 14 residues. V gave up 7 bases and J gave up 5 bases; unmatched junction bases: 8. Germline lookup yields CDR1 MNHEY and CDR2 SVGAGI. CDR3 loop: CASMGSGSVETQYF. CDR3 DNA: TGTGCCAGCATGGGTAGCGGGAGCGTGGAGACCCAGTACTTC.

This chain links TRBV20-1 with TRBJ1-1; 7 bases fit TRBD1. The germline CDR1 and CDR2 sequences are DFQATT and SNEGSKA (reference sequence). Trimming took 3 bases from V and 8 from J; bases not matched to a gene: 3. The CDR3 covers 11 residues. The CDR3 region has the DNA TGCAGTGCTAGGCAGGGGGTCGAAGCTTTCTTT. Its protein is CSARQGVEAFF.

V gene TRBV5-1 combines with J gene TRBJ2-6, with D hard to call. V was pared by 1 base and J by 0 bases, with 5 bases between. The CDR3 is 15 residues long. Germline CDR1 SGHRS, CDR2 YFSETQ. The CDR3 DNA is TGCGCCAGCAGCTTGATAATCTCTGGGGCCAACGTCCTGACTTTC. It translates to CASSLIISGANVLTF.

This chain uses TRBV5-1 with TRBJ1-2, with D possibly being TRBD1 (5 bases). CDR1 is SGHRS, CDR2 YFSETQ, per germline. V dropped 4 bases and J dropped 3 bases, with 22 bases sitting between them. The CDR3 sequence is 17 residues long. CDR3 sequence (DNA): TGCGCCAGCAGCATCAATACCGGGACTATGGGGGACTATGGCTACACCTTC. Translated: CASSINTGTMGDYGYTF. The full variable domain, completed using reference TRBV5-1 and TRBJ1-2, is KAGVTQTPRYLIKTRGQQVTLSCSPISGHRSVSWYQQTPGQGLQFLFEYFSETQRNKGNFPGRFSGRQFSNSRSEMNVSTLELGDSALYLCASSINTGTMGDYGYTFGSGTRLTVV.

In regard to this clone: Additional DNA sequences in this sample encode the identical CDR3. The genes are TRBV30 and TRBJ1-5, with 8 bases matching TRBD1. Germline lookup yields CDR1 GTSNPN and CDR2 SVGIG (reference sequence). The CDR3 contains 15 residues. Trimming took 0 bases from V and 6 from J; bases not matched to a gene: 7. In DNA, the CDR3 is TGTGCCTGGAGTGTTGGAACAGGGGGAGGTCAGCCCCAGCATTTT. It codes for CAWSVGTGGGQPQHF.

The V gene is TRBV27, the J gene TRBJ2-6; 8 bases fit TRBD1. Germline V gives CDR1 MNHEY, CDR2 SMNVEV (reference sequence). Losses at the gene ends were 6 bases for V and 0 bases for J; bases not matched to a gene: 1. The CDR3 extends over 15 amino acids. The CDR3 protein is CASSDRGSGANVLTF. The CDR3 DNA follows: TGTGCCAGCAGCGACAGGGGCTCTGGGGCCAACGTCCTGACTTTC.

The V and J genes are TRBV2 and TRBJ2-7; the D is unclear. The CDR3 is made up of 14 amino acids. Germline V gene data show CDR1 as SNHLY and CDR2 as FYNNEI. V gave up 6 bases and J gave up 1 base, with 13 bases separating them. This CDR3 is CASRPETSSYEQYF. The CDR3 coding sequence is TGTGCCAGCAGGCCCGAGACATCTTCCTACGAGCAGTACTTC.

This clone was seen only a few times. The chain has TRBV11-2 and TRBJ1-1, with TRBD1 matching over 8 bases. This CDR3 is 13 amino acids long. Germline V CDR1 and CDR2: SGHAT, FQNNGV. The V and J ends lost 4 bases and 5 bases, in that order; junction bases with no gene match: 3. The chain's CDR3 is CASSSRQGTEAFF. CDR3 DNA: TGTGCCAGCAGCTCAAGACAGGGGACTGAAGCTTTCTTT.

This chain links TRBV27 with TRBJ2-5; 8 bases are shared with TRBD2. After removal of 5 bases from V and 7 bases from J, the junction contained 15 bases not matched to a gene. Germline V gives CDR1 MNHEY, CDR2 SMNVEV (reference sequence). The CDR3 totals 16 residues. In nucleotides, the CDR3 is TGTGCCAGCAGTCTCCTTGATAGCGGGGCCTCCGGGACCCAGTACTTC. Its protein is CASSLLDSGASGTQYF.

The chain uses TRBV9 and TRBJ2-1; the match to TRBD2 covers 14 bases. Germline V lookup: CDR1 SGDLS, CDR2 YYNGEE. The V segment lost 0 bases and the J segment 4 bases; nucleotides outside the gene matches: 12. The CDR3 consists of 20 residues. The CDR3 region has the DNA TGTGCCAGCAGCGTAGTTCAGACTAGCGGGAGGGCGTTGCTGTACAATGAGCAGTTCTTC. Protein sequence: CASSVVQTSGRALLYNEQFF.

V gene TRBV4-2 combines with J gene TRBJ2-5, with D uncertain. This CDR3 has 15 residues. Germline assignment: CDR1 LGHNA and CDR2 YNFKEQ. V lost 0 bases and J 10 bases, leaving 18 bases between the germline ends. CDR3: CASSQERSSPLSQYF. CDR3 nucleotide sequence: TGTGCCAGCAGCCAAGAGAGGAGTAGCCCGTTGAGCCAGTACTTC.

The chain recombines TRBV7-4 with TRBJ2-7, with D perhaps TRBD2 (6 bases). CDR1 and CDR2 (germline): SGHVT, SQSDAQ. The CDR3 length is 15 residues. Trimming removed 5 bases at V and 6 bases at J, with 20 bases between. CDR3 nucleotide sequence: TGTGCCAGCAGCCGGACTACGAGTAAATCTGGCGAGCAGTACGTC. This sequence encodes CASSRTTSKSGEQYV.

This chain links TRBV6-5 with TRBJ1-4; D not resolved. Germline lookup yields CDR1 MNHEY and CDR2 SVGAGI. The CDR3 sequence is 14 residues long. V was cut by 4 bases and J by 7 bases, with 13 bases left in between. In DNA form, the CDR3 reads TGTGCCAGCAGTTTCCAGAGGCGGGGTGAAAAACTGTTTTTT. This sequence encodes CASSFQRRGEKLFF.

The CDR3, as DNA: TGTGCCAGCAGTTTGCGGGAGAACCGAGAGACCCAGTACTTC. It translates to CASSLRENRETQYF. This rearrangement joins TRBV5-4 to TRBJ2-5, with 7 nucleotides matching TRBD2. CDR3 length: 14 amino acids. CDR1 and CDR2 from the germline V gene are SGHNT and YYREEE (reference sequence). V shed 5 bases and J 4 bases; nucleotides not matched to a gene: 8.

The chain joins TRBV6-5 to TRBJ2-7; perhaps TRBD2 as D (6 bases). V lost 6 bases and J lost 3, with 12 bases in between. Germline V CDR1 and CDR2: MNHEY, SVGAGI. The CDR3 consists of 13 residues. The CDR3 DNA follows: TGTGCCAGCAGGGGAAGGGAGGTCTACGAGCAGTACGTC. Protein sequence: CASRGREVYEQYV.

This clone appeared a few times. The V and J genes are TRBV14 and TRBJ1-2; D is possibly TRBD1 (6 bases). The CDR3 runs 15 residues. CDR1 is SGHDN, CDR2 FVKESK, per germline. The germline V and J ends were trimmed by 1 base and 10 bases, with 19 bases remaining between them. CDR3 sequence: CASSQVGGALIAYTF. Written as DNA, the CDR3 is TGTGCCAGCAGCCAAGTGGGGGGGGCATTAATTGCCTACACCTTC.

V and J are TRBV7-9 and TRBJ2-3; D uncertain. CDR1 is SEHNR, CDR2 FQNEAQ, per germline (reference sequence). This CDR3 is 14 amino acids long. V shed 2 bases and J shed 0 bases, with 6 bases lying between them. CDR3 sequence (DNA): TGTGCCAGCAGCTTAATGAGTAGCACAGATACGCAGTATTTT. This translates into CASSLMSSTDTQYF.

This clone was observed a handful of times. The chain couples TRBV5-6 to TRBJ2-4, with D perhaps matching TRBD1 (6 bases). The CDR3 totals 16 residues. CDR1 is SGHDT, CDR2 YYEEEE, per germline. V lost 1 base, J lost 3 bases, and 14 bases lay in between. As DNA, the CDR3 is TGTGCCAGCAGCTTGCCAACAGGGATAGGCAAAAACATTCAGTACTTC. This encodes CASSLPTGIGKNIQYF.

The rearrangement joins TRBV6-1 to TRBJ2-3; D is possibly TRBD2 (5 bases). Looked up from germline, CDR1 is MNHNS and CDR2 is SASEGT. Trimming removed 6 bases at V and 6 bases at J, with 16 bases between. CDR3 length equals 14 residues. In DNA form, the CDR3 reads TGTGCCAGCAGCCGGGATTCCAATTCGGATACGCAGTATTTT. Residues: CASSRDSNSDTQYF.

The chain uses TRBV4-1 and TRBJ2-5; no clear D. The CDR3 consists of 13 residues. Germline V lookup: CDR1 MGHRA, CDR2 YSYEKL. The V end was cut by 4 bases, the J end by 1 base, with 7 bases between. The CDR3 reads CASSPYSQETQYF. The CDR3 bases are TGCGCCAGCAGCCCGTACAGCCAAGAGACCCAGTACTTC.

V is TRBV2 and J is TRBJ1-1, with D maybe TRBD1 (5 bases). The CDR3 consists of 14 residues. Per germline, CDR1 SNHLY and CDR2 FYNNEI. Trimming shortened V by 5 bases and J by 1 base, and 11 bases separated the two germline ends. CDR3 residues: CASSQTTANTEAFF. CDR3 DNA sequence: TGTGCCAGCAGTCAAACGACAGCGAACACTGAAGCTTTCTTT.

The chain employs TRBV18 and TRBJ1-1; the D gene is possibly TRBD1 (6 bases). Germline CDR1 is KGHSH and CDR2 is LQKENI. The V gene lost 0 bases and the J gene lost 6 bases, with 14 bases spanning the gap. The CDR3 consists of 15 residues. CDR3 sequence: CASSPPGGGWAEAFF. CDR3 sequence (DNA): TGTGCCAGCTCACCACCGGGTGGGGGCTGGGCTGAAGCTTTCTTT.

The chain links TRBV6-1 to TRBJ2-1, with 9 bases fitting TRBD2. Germline assignment: CDR1 MNHNS and CDR2 SASEGT. Trimming removed 4 bases from V and 4 bases from J; junction bases left unmatched: 5. The CDR3 covers 15 residues. CDR3 residues: CASSVASGAYNEQFF. As DNA, the CDR3 is TGTGCCAGCAGTGTTGCTAGCGGGGCTTACAATGAGCAGTTCTTC.

The chain links TRBV2 to TRBJ2-2; TRBD2 matches 13 bases. V shed 8 bases, J shed 4 bases, and the junction held 4 bases outside the gene matches. Per germline, CDR1 SNHLY and CDR2 FYNNEI. The CDR3 loop spans 15 amino acids. CDR3 sequence: CASRTSGRVTGELFF. The CDR3 DNA reads TGTGCCAGCCGGACTAGCGGGAGAGTCACCGGGGAGCTGTTTTTT.

This clone was recorded only once. The J gene is TRBJ1-1, the V gene TRBV27; no reliable D call. The CDR3 covers 15 residues. In germline, CDR1 is MNHEY, CDR2 SMNVEV (reference sequence). Trimming took off 0 bases at V and 1 base at J, with 9 bases between the two ends. CDR3 sequence (DNA): TGTGCCAGCAGTTTATCGGCAGTCGCGAACACTGAAGCTTTCTTT. Protein sequence: CASSLSAVANTEAFF.

V is TRBV2 and J is TRBJ2-5, with 7 bases matching TRBD2. The CDR3 is made up of 15 amino acids. Germline V gene data show CDR1 as SNHLY and CDR2 as FYNNEI. Germline trimming cut 2 bases from V and 2 bases from J; bases unmatched to any gene: 5. The CDR3: CASSEFLAEQETQYF. Written as DNA, the CDR3 is TGTGCCAGCAGTGAATTCCTAGCGGAACAAGAGACCCAGTACTTC.

This clone is a singleton in its sample. The chain joins TRBV18 to TRBJ1-1, with no clear D. Germline CDR1 reads KGHSH; CDR2 reads LQKENI. The length of the CDR3 is 14 residues. V was trimmed by 4 bases and J by 4 bases, leaving 13 bases between them. DNA of the CDR3: TGTGCCAGCTCACGGGAGCCCTCGGCCACTGAAGCTTTCTTT. Its protein is CASSREPSATEAFF.